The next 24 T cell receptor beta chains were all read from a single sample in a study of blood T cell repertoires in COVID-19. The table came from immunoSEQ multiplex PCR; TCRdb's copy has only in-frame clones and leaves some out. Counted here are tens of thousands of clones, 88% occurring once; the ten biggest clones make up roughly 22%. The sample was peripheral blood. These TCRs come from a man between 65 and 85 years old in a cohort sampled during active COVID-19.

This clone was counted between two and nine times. The DNA for the CDR3 is TGCGCCAGCAGCTTGGAGGGGATCTCTTCACCCCTCCACTTT. Translation gives CASSLEGISSPLHF. V and J are TRBV5-1 and TRBJ1-6; possible D gene TRBD1, 5 bases. There are 14 residues in the CDR3. CDR1 SGHRS and CDR2 YFSETQ come from the germline V gene. V was pared by 0 bases and J by 9 bases, with 10 bases between.

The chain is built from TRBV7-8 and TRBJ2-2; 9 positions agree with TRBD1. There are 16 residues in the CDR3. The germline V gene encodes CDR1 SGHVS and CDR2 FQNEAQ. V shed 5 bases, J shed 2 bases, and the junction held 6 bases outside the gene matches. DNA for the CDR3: TGTGCCAGCAGCCCGAGGACAGGGGTTAACACCGGGGAGCTGTTTTTT. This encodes CASSPRTGVNTGELFF. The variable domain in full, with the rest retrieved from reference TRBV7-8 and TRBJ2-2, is GAGVSQSPRYKVAKRGQDVALRCDPISGHVSLFWYQQALGQGPEFLTYFQNEAQLDKSGLPSDRFFAERPEGSVSTLKIQRTQQEDSAVYLCASSPRTGVNTGELFFGEGSRLTVL.

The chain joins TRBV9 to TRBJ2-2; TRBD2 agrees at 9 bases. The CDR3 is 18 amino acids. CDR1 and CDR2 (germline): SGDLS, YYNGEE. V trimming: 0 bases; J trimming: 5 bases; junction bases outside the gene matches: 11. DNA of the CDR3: TGTGCCAGCAGCGTAGCTGTCGCGGGAGGGCGTCGTACCGGGGAGCTGTTTTTT. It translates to CASSVAVAGGRRTGELFF.

The CDR3 DNA is TGTGCCAGCAGTTTAACAGGGAGAAGGAACTATGGCTACACCTTC. The encoded protein is CASSLTGRRNYGYTF. The chain recombines TRBV27 with TRBJ1-2, with D possibly matching TRBD1 (6 bases). The CDR3 is made up of 15 amino acids. Germline lookup yields CDR1 MNHEY and CDR2 SMNVEV (reference sequence). V was pared by 2 bases and J by 2 bases, with 12 bases between.

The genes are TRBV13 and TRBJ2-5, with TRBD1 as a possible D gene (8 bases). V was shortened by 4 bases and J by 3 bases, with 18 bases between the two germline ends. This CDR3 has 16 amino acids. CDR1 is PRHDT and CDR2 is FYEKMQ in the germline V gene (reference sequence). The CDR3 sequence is CASSSQQGGVEETQYF. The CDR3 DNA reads TGTGCCAGCAGCTCCCAACAGGGGGGGGTAGAAGAGACCCAGTACTTC.

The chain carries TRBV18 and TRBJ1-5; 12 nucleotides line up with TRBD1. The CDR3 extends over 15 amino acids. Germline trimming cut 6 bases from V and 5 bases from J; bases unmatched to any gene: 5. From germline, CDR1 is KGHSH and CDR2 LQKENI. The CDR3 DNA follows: TGTGCCAGCTCCCGCGGGACAGGGGGCGATCAGCCCCAGCATTTT. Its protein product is CASSRGTGGDQPQHF.

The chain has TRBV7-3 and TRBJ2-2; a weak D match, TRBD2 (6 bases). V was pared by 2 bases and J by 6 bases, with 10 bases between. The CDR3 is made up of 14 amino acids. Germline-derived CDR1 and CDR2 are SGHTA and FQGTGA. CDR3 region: CASSLLARPGELFF. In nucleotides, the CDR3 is TGTGCCAGCAGCTTACTAGCGCGCCCCGGGGAGCTGTTTTTT.

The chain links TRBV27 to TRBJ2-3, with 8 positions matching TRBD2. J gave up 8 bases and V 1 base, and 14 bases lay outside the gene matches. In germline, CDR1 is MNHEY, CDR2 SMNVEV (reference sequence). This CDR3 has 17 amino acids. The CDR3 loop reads CASSLWPGGARIVTQYF. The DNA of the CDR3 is TGTGCCAGCAGTTTATGGCCGGGGGGGGCGAGGATAGTTACGCAGTATTTT.

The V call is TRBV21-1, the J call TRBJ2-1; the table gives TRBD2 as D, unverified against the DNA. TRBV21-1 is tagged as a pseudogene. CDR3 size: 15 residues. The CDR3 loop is CASSLIAGYNNEQFF. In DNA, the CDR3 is TGTGCCAGCAGCCTAATAGCGGGGTATAACAATGAGCAGTTCTTC.

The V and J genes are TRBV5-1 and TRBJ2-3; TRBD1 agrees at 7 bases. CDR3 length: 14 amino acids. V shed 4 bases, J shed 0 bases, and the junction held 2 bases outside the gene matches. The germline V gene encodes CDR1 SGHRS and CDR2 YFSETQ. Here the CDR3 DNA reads TGCGCCAGCAGCCCGGGACAGAGCACAGATACGCAGTATTTT. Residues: CASSPGQSTDTQYF.

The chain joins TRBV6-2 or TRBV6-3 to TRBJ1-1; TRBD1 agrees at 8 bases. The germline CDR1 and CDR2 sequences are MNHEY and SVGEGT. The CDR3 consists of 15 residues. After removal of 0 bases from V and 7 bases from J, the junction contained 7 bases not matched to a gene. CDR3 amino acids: CASSYSRGRGLEAFF. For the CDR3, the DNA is TGTGCCAGCAGTTACTCCCGAGGCAGGGGGCTTGAAGCTTTCTTT.

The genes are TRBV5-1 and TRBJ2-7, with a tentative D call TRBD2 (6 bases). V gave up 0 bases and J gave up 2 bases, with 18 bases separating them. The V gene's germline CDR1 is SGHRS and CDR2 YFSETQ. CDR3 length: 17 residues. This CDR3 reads CASSLAPMGGEPYEQYF. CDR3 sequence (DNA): TGCGCCAGCAGCTTGGCCCCAATGGGAGGAGAACCCTACGAGCAGTACTTC.

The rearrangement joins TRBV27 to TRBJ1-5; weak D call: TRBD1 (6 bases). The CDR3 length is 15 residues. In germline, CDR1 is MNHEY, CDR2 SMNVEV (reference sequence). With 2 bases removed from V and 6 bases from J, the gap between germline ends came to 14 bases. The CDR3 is CASSLTQGRGQPQHF. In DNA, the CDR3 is TGTGCCAGCAGTTTAACACAGGGTCGTGGTCAGCCCCAGCATTTT.

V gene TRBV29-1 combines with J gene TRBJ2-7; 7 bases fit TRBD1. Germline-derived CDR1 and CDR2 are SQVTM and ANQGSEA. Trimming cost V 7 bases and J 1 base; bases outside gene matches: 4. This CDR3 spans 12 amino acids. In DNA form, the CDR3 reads TGCAGCGCCGGGGACAGTTCCTACGAGCAGTACTTC. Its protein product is CSAGDSSYEQYF.

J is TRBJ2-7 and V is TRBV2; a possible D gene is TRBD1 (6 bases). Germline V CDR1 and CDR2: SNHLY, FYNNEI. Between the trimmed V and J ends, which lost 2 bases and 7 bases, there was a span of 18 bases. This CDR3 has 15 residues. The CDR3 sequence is CASSERTVIVVEQYF. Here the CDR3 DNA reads TGTGCCAGCAGTGAAAGGACAGTTATAGTGGTTGAGCAGTACTTC.

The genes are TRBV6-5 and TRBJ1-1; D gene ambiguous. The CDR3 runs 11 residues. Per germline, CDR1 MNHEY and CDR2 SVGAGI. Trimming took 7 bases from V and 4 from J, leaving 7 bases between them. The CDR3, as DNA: TGTGCCAGCACCCGGGGCACTGAAGCTTTCTTT. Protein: CASTRGTEAFF.

The CDR3 region is CASSATGFNTDTQYF. The DNA of the CDR3 is TGTGCCAGCAGCGCGACAGGGTTTAACACAGATACGCAGTATTTT. J is TRBJ2-3 and V is TRBV5-8, with TRBD1 identical over 7 bases. Germline V gene sequence: CDR1 SGHTS, CDR2 YDEGEE. The CDR3 has 15 residues. Unmatched junction bases numbered 7, after V lost 4 bases and J lost 2 bases. The full variable domain, its missing parts supplied by reference TRBV5-8 and TRBJ2-3, is EAGVTQSPTHLIKTRGQQATLRCSPISGHTSVYWYQQALGLGLQFLLWYDEGEERNRGNFPPRFSGRQFPNYSSELNVNALELEDSALYLCASSATGFNTDTQYFGPGTRLTVL.

The CDR3 coding sequence is TGTGCCAGCAGCTTAGCCGAGACACCGGTTTTGTTTCGGCCCAAAGCGGGGCAGTACTTC. Its protein product is CASSLAETPVLFRPKAGQYF. This rearrangement joins TRBV7-4 to TRBJ2-7; perhaps TRBD2 as D (6 bases). Looked up from germline, CDR1 is SGHVT and CDR2 is SQSDAQ. The length of the CDR3 is 20 residues. With 0 bases removed from V and 9 bases from J, the gap between germline ends came to 33 bases.

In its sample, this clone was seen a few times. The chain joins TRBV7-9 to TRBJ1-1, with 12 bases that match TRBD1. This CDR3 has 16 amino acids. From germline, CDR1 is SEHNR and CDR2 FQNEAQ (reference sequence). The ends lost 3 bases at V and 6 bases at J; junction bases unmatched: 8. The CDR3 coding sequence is TGTGCCAGCAGCTTTCCGGGACAGGGGGCGATCCCTGAAGCTTTCTTT. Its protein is CASSFPGQGAIPEAFF.

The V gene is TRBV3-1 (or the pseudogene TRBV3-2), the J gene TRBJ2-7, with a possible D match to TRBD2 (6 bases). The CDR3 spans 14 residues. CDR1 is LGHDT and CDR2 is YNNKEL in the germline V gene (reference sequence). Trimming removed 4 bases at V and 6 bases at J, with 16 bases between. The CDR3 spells CASSPVEGHVEQYF. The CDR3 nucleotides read TGTGCCAGCAGCCCGGTGGAGGGGCATGTCGAGCAGTACTTC.

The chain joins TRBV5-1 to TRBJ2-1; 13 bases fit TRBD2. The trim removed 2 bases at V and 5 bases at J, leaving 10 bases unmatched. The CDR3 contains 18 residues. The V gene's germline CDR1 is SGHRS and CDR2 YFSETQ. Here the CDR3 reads CASSLPLGLAGVDNEQFF. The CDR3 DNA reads TGCGCCAGCAGCTTACCCCTTGGACTAGCGGGAGTCGACAATGAGCAGTTCTTC.

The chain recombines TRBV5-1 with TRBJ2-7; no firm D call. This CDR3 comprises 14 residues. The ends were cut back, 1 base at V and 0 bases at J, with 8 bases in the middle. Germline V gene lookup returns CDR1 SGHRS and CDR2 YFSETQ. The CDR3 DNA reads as TGCGCCAGCAGCTTGTCCGCGGACTCCTACGAGCAGTACTTC. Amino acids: CASSLSADSYEQYF.

The DNA for the CDR3 is TGTGCCAGCAGTTACCTCACAGGGGGGAATTATGGCTACACCTTC. As protein: CASSYLTGGNYGYTF. This chain connects TRBV6-5 to TRBJ1-2; TRBD1 matches at 8 bases. The CDR3 sequence is 15 residues long. Germline assignment: CDR1 MNHEY and CDR2 SVGAGI. Trimming at V came to 2 bases and at J to 5 bases, leaving 7 bases not matched to a gene.

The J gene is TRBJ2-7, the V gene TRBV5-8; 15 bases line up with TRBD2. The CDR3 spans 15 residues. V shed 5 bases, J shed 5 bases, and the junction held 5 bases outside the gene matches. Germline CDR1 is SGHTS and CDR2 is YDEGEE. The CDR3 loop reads CASRGGLAGGHEQYF. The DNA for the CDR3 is TGTGCCAGCAGGGGGGGACTAGCGGGAGGACACGAGCAGTACTTC.